This TCR beta chain came from a study of cytomegalovirus exposure and HLA in healthy donors. Study conclusions and caveats: Later examination showed HLA-associated TCR beta chains had greater clonal expansion than equally common others.

13 Jbeta primers and 60 Vbeta primers were used for the PCR. In the authors' workflow: An analysis performed later counted 70 million to 90 million unique TCR beta chains (around 11 million of them shared). This table comes from immunoSEQ multiplex PCR, and its TCRdb copy is limited to in-frame clones, with some not included. V and J calls and clone size are given by that table; D and trimming were obtained from the DNA. Of about 160,000 clones detected, roughly four fifths appear once; the ten largest clones hold around 2.4%. Germline V gives CDR1 MNHNS, CDR2 SASEGT. V lost 2 bases and J lost 0, with 4 bases in between. This CDR3 is 14 amino acids long. Concerning this clone: Its antigen is as yet unknown.

This receptor was identified in a female donor in good health and CMV-seronegative. J is TRBJ2-2 and V is TRBV6-1; D remains unclear. Material: PBMCs. The CDR3 spells CASSELTNTGELFF. In DNA form, the CDR3 reads TGTGCCAGCAGTGAACTAACGAACACCGGGGAGCTGTTTTTT.